This T cell receptor (beta chain) came from a study of T cells in localized non-small cell lung cancer. Produced via immunoSEQ multiplex PCR; TCRdb's table is partial and in-frame only. The sample has 40,000 to 65,000 clones, roughly 86% seen once. The clonotype originates from a female donor with stage II lung adenocarcinoma. Sequencing used PBMCs, obtained before any cancer treatment.

The CDR3 protein is CASSRVNYEQYF. Here the CDR3 DNA reads TGTGCCAGCAGTAGGGTCAACTACGAGCAGTACTTC. The chain uses TRBV2 and TRBJ2-5; D gene unclear. Matching the DNA end better, TRBJ2-7 makes the J call doubtful. Germline CDR1 reads SNHLY; CDR2 reads FYNNEI. The CDR3 covers 12 residues.